The 17 T cell receptor beta chains presented below share a single source sample, sequenced in a study of chronic HIV infection and antiretroviral therapy. TCRdb recomputed calls from the 5' RACE reads with MiXCR, one row per CDR3 protein. This table holds around 31,000 distinct CDR3 sequences, about 9.6% found once. Sequenced material: peripheral blood. Receptors originate from an adult who had HIV and had not received antiretroviral therapy, or was an uninfected healthy control (not recorded which).

This clonotype was seen at least ten times. The chain joins TRBV2 to TRBJ2-1; 7 positions match TRBD2. CDR1 is SNHLY, CDR2 FYNNEI, per germline. CDR3 length: 13 residues. Trimming removed 2 bases from V and 12 bases from J; junction bases left unmatched: 7. The CDR3, as DNA: TGTGCCAGCAGTGAAAGGACGGGGGGAGGGCAGTTCTTC. Translated: CASSERTGGGQFF. Variable domain in full (rest from reference TRBV2 and TRBJ2-1): EPEVTQTPSHQVTQMGQEVILRCVPISNHLYFYWYRQILGQKVEFLVSFYNNEISEKSEIFDDQFSVERPDGSNFTLKIRSTKLEDSAMYFCASSERTGGGQFFGPGTRLTVL.

The chain carries TRBV4-1 and TRBJ1-6; no clear D gene. V was trimmed by 4 bases and J by 6 bases, leaving 4 bases between them. CDR1 is MGHRA and CDR2 is YSYEKL in the germline V gene. The length of the CDR3 is 12 residues. The CDR3 nucleotides are TGCGCCAGCAGCCCCCCTAATTCACCCCTCCACTTT. This gives the protein CASSPPNSPLHF.

This clonotype has a count of ten or more. The genes are TRBV10-3 and TRBJ2-1, with 14 bases identical to TRBD2. From germline, CDR1 is ENHRY and CDR2 SYGVKD. There are 16 residues in the CDR3. V was clipped by 6 bases and J by 5 bases; unmatched bases: 6. CDR3 in DNA: TGTGCCATCAGGAGGGGACTAGCGGGGGTTAACAATGAGCAGTTCTTC. Its translation is CAIRRGLAGVNNEQFF.

On this clonotype: A read error may explain this, as a much larger clone is one base away. J is TRBJ2-2 and V is TRBV19; TRBD1 matches 7 bases. The CDR3 runs to 16 residues. In germline, CDR1 is LNHDA, CDR2 SQIVND (reference sequence). The CDR3 reads CACSIWQGVGTGELFF. CDR3 in DNA: TGTGCCTGTAGTATTTGGCAGGGGGTAGGGACCGGGGAGCTGTTTTTT.

This clonotype was observed a handful of times. The DNA of the CDR3 is TGTGCCATCAGCCGCGGGATGAACACTGAAGCTTTCTTT. This gives the protein CAISRGMNTEAFF. The chain joins TRBV10-3 to TRBJ1-1; no clear D. Germline V gene lookup returns CDR1 ENHRY and CDR2 SYGVKD. Trimming pared 6 bases from V and 0 bases from J, leaving 8 bases between. The CDR3 extends over 13 amino acids.

This clonotype was detected only a few times. This rearrangement joins TRBV5-1 to TRBJ1-6; 9 bases are shared with TRBD1. Looked up from germline, CDR1 is SGHRS and CDR2 is YFSETQ. V trimming: 4 bases; J trimming: 7 bases; junction bases outside the gene matches: 6. This CDR3 is 15 amino acids long. CDR3 bases: TGCGCCAGCAGCCCAGGTGGGACAGGGAATTCACCCCTCCACTTT. Its protein product is CASSPGGTGNSPLHF.

The table lists this clonotype with many counts. The chain employs TRBV20-1 and TRBJ1-3, with TRBD1 identical over 8 bases. Germline V gene data show CDR1 as DFQATT and CDR2 as SNEGSKA (reference sequence). The CDR3 length is 17 residues. V lost 2 bases to trimming and J lost 3 bases; unmatched junction nucleotides: 12. CDR3 region: CSARIFRGPFSGNTIYF. The CDR3 DNA reads TGCAGTGCTAGAATTTTCAGGGGGCCCTTTAGTGGAAACACCATATATTTT.

This clonotype was picked up many times. The chain joins TRBV29-1 to TRBJ2-7; D may be TRBD1 (6 bases). CDR3 length: 13 residues. The V gene lost 3 bases and the J gene lost 2 bases, with 11 bases spanning the gap. The V gene's germline CDR1 is SQVTM and CDR2 ANQGSEA. The CDR3 DNA reads TGCAGCGTTGAGGCAGGGGTTCCCTACGAGCAGTACTTC. As protein: CSVEAGVPYEQYF.

This clonotype was picked up many times. The V gene is TRBV2, the J gene TRBJ2-4; tentatively, D is TRBD1 (6 bases). With 6 bases removed from V and 0 bases from J, the gap between germline ends came to 9 bases. This CDR3 is 14 amino acids long. Germline CDR1 and CDR2: SNHLY and FYNNEI. In nucleotides, the CDR3 is TGTGCCAGCAGGTACAGGGAAGCCAAAAACATTCAGTACTTC. This encodes CASRYREAKNIQYF.

On this clonotype: Just one base apart from a much larger clone, this may be a read error. The V and J genes are TRBV29-1 and TRBJ2-7; TRBD1 agrees at 8 bases. The CDR3 runs to 13 residues. V lost 2 bases to trimming and J lost 7 bases; unmatched junction nucleotides: 7. CDR1 and CDR2 from the germline V gene are SQVTM and ANQGSEA. DNA for the CDR3: TGCAGCGTTGAACACAGGGGGTGTCGGGAGCAGTACTTC. It is translated as CSVEHRGCREQYF.

At least ten counts were recorded for this clonotype. The chain joins TRBV20-1 to TRBJ2-7; D could derive from TRBD1 or TRBD2 (6 bases each). This CDR3 spans 13 amino acids. CDR1 is DFQATT, CDR2 SNEGSKA, per germline (reference sequence). The germline V and J ends were trimmed by 0 bases and 5 bases, with 11 bases remaining between them. The CDR3 sequence is CSARDLRGDEQYF. The CDR3 DNA reads TGCAGTGCTAGAGATCTTAGGGGGGACGAGCAGTACTTC.

This clonotype was found a few times. CDR3 coding DNA: TGTGCCAGCAGTTTCTTGGACAATCAGCCCCAGCATTTT. Encoded protein: CASSFLDNQPQHF. The rearrangement uses TRBV12-3 or TRBV12-4 and TRBJ1-5; D is ambiguous. The germline V and J ends were trimmed by 3 bases and 3 bases, with 6 bases remaining between them. This CDR3 region has 13 residues.

This clonotype came up many times. J is TRBJ2-7 and V is TRBV14, with a possible D match to TRBD2 (6 bases). CDR3 length: 13 residues. Germline V gene data show CDR1 as SGHDN and CDR2 as FVKESK. The V end lost 5 bases, the J end lost 0 bases, and 8 bases lay between the germline ends. CDR3 amino acids: CASSAGFSYEQYF. CDR3 bases: TGTGCCAGCAGCGCGGGGTTCTCCTACGAGCAGTACTTC.

This clonotype was counted at least ten times. V gene TRBV19 combines with J gene TRBJ1-1; D is unclear. Germline CDR1 reads LNHDA; CDR2 reads SQIVND (reference sequence). Trimming cost V 3 bases and J 1 base, with 12 bases left between them. This CDR3 has 15 residues. Here the CDR3 DNA reads TGTGCCAGTAGTATCGGACCCTTCGAGAACACTGAAGCTTTCTTT. It codes for CASSIGPFENTEAFF. The whole variable domain, remainder taken from reference TRBV19 and TRBJ1-1, is DGGITQSPKYLFRKEGQNVTLSCEQNLNHDAMYWYRQDPGQGLRLIYYSQIVNDFQKGDIAEGYSVSREKKESFPLTVTSAQKNPTAFYLCASSIGPFENTEAFFGQGTRLTVV.

This clonotype was seen a few times. The chain recombines TRBV5-1 with TRBJ2-3; D not certain. Per germline, CDR1 SGHRS and CDR2 YFSETQ. The CDR3 is 16 amino acids. Trimming removed 4 bases from V and 4 bases from J, with 19 bases in between. CDR3 in amino acids: CASSHLVLPSADTQYF. In DNA, the CDR3 is TGCGCCAGCAGCCACCTCGTACTTCCAAGTGCAGATACGCAGTATTTT.

This clonotype was detected only a few times. The chain uses TRBV5-1 and TRBJ1-5; 7 nucleotides align to TRBD1. The CDR3 has 14 residues. V trimming: 5 bases; J trimming: 3 bases; junction bases outside the gene matches: 5. The germline CDR1 and CDR2 sequences are SGHRS and YFSETQ. CDR3 loop: CASRYGTDNQPQHF. CDR3 bases: TGCGCCAGCAGGTACGGGACAGACAATCAGCCCCAGCATTTT.

This clonotype has more than one count but fewer than ten. The rearrangement uses TRBV11-3 and TRBJ2-7, with 11 bases identical to TRBD2. The V segment lost 5 bases and the J segment 4 bases; nucleotides outside the gene matches: 4. The CDR3 spans 14 residues. Germline values: CDR1 SGHNT, CDR2 YENEEA. The CDR3 coding sequence is TGTGCCAGCAGCGTGACTAGCGGGGAGTACGAGCAGTACTTC. It yields the protein CASSVTSGEYEQYF.